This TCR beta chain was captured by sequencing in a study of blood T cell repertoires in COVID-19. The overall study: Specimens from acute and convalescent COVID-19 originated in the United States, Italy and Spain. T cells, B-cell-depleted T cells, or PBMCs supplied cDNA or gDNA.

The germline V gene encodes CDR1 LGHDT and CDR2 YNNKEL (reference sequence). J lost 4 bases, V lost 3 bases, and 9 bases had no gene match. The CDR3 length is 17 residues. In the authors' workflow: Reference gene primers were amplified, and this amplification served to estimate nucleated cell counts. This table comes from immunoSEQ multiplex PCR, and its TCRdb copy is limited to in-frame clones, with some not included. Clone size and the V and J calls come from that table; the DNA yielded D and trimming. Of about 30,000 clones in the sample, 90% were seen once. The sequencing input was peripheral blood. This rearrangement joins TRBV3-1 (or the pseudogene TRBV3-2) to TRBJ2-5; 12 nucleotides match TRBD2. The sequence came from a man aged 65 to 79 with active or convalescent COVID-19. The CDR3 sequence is CASSQRPGLAGGETQYF. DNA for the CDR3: TGTGCCAGCAGCCAGAGACCGGGACTAGCGGGTGGAGAGACCCAGTACTTC.